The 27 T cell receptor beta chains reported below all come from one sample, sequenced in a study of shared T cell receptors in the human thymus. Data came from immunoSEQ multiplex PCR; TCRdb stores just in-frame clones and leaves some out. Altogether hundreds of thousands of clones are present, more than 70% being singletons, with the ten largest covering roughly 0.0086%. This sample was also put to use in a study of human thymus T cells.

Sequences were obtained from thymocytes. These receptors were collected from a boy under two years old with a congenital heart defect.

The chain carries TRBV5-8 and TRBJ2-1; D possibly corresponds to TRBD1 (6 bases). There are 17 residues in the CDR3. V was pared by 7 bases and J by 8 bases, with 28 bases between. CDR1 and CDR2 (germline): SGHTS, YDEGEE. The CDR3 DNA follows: TGTGCCAGCTGCTACTTAAGTACGATGGGGGCCCCCTATGAGCAGTTCTTC. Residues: CASCYLSTMGAPYEQFF.

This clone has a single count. The CDR3 protein is CASRDSQESSYNSPLHF. CDR3 in DNA: TGTGCCAGCAGAGATAGTCAGGAAAGCTCCTATAATTCACCCCTCCACTTT. The chain couples TRBV28 to TRBJ1-6; D ambiguous. This CDR3 comprises 17 residues. V was pared by 6 bases and J by 0 bases, with 15 bases between. CDR1 and CDR2 from the germline V gene are MDHEN and SYDVKM.

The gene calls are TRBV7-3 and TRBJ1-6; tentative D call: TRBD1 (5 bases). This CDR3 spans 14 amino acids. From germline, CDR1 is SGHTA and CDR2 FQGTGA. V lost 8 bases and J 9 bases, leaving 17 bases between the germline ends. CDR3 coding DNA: TGTGCCAGCGTGTTTGGGATAGGGGTTTCACCCCTCCACTTT. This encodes CASVFGIGVSPLHF.

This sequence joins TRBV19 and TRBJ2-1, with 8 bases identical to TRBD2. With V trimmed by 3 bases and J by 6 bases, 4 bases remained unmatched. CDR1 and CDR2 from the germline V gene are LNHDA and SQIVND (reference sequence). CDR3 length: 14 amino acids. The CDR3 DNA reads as TGTGCCAGTAGTATCCCGGGAGGGCCCAATGAGCAGTTCTTC. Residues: CASSIPGGPNEQFF.

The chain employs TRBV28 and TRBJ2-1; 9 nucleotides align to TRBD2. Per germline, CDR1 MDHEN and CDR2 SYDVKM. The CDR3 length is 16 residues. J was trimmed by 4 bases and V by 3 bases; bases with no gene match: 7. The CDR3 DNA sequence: TGTGCCAGCAGTTTCAACCGGCGGGAGGGTTACAATGAGCAGTTCTTC. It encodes CASSFNRREGYNEQFF. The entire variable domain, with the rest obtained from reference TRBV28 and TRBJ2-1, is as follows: DVKVTQSSRYLVKRTGEKVFLECVQDMDHENMFWYRQDPGLGLRLIYFSYDVKMKEKGDIPEGYSVSREKKERFSLILESASTNQTSMYLCASSFNRREGYNEQFFGPGTRLTVL.

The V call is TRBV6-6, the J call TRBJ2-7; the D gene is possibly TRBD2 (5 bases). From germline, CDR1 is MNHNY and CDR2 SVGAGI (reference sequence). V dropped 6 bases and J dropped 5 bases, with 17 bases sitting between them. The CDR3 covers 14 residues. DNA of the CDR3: TGTGCCAGCAGACCTTCCGGACTGACTGACGAGCAGTACTTC. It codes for CASRPSGLTDEQYF.

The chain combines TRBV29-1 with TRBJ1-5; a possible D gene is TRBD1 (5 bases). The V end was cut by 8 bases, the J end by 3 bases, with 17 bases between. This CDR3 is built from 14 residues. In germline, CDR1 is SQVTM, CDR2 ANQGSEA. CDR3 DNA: TGCAGCCGGCAGGGTGGAAGAGTCAATCAGCCCCAGCATTTT. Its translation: CSRQGGRVNQPQHF.

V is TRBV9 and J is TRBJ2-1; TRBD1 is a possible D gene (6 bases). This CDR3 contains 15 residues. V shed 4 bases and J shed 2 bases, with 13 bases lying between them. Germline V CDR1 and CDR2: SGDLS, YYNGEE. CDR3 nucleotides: TGTGCCAGCAGCACCCGGGACACCCCCTACAATGAGCAGTTCTTC. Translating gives CASSTRDTPYNEQFF.

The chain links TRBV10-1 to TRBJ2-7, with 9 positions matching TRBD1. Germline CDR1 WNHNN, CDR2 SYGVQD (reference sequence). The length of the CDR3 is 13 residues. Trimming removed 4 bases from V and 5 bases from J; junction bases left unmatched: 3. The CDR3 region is CASSGDRVHEQYF. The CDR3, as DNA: TGCGCCAGCAGTGGGGACAGGGTCCACGAGCAGTACTTC.

CDR3 residues: CASSIEPGQTYEQYF. Written as DNA, the CDR3 is TGTGCCAGTAGTATAGAGCCCGGACAGACCTACGAGCAGTACTTC. The rearrangement links TRBV19 to TRBJ2-7, with D possibly TRBD1 on 6 matching bases. V was shortened by 0 bases and J by 2 bases, with 11 bases between the two germline ends. Per the germline V gene, CDR1 is LNHDA and CDR2 is SQIVND (reference sequence). The CDR3 has 15 amino acids. The complete variable domain, with remaining parts taken from reference TRBV19 and TRBJ2-7, reads DGGITQSPKYLFRKEGQNVTLSCEQNLNHDAMYWYRQDPGQGLRLIYYSQIVNDFQKGDIAEGYSVSREKKESFPLTVTSAQKNPTAFYLCASSIEPGQTYEQYFGPGTRLTVT.

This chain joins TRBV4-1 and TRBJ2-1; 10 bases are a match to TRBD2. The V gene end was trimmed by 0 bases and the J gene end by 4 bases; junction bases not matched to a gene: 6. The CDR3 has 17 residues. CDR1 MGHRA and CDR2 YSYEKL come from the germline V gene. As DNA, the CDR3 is TGCGCCAGCAGCCAAGAGGGAGGACTAGCGGATTACAATGAGCAGTTCTTC. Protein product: CASSQEGGLADYNEQFF.

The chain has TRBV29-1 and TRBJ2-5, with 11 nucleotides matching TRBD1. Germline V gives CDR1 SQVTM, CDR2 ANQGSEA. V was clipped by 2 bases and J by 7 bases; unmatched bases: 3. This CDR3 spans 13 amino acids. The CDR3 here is CSVERGQGGTQYF. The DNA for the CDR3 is TGCAGCGTTGAAAGGGGACAGGGGGGGACCCAGTACTTC. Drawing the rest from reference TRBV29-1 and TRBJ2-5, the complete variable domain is SAVISQKPSRDICQRGTSLTIQCQVDSQVTMMFWYRQQPGQSLTLIATANQGSEATYESGFVIDKFPISRPNLTFSTLTVSNMSPEDSSIYLCSVERGQGGTQYFGPGTRLLVL.

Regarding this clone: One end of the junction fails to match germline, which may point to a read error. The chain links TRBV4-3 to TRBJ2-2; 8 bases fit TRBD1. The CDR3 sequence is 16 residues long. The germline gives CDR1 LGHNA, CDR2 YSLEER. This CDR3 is CASSQGTGTNTGELFF. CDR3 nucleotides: TGCGCCAGCAGTCAAGGGACAGGAACGAACACCGGGGAGCTGTTTTTT.

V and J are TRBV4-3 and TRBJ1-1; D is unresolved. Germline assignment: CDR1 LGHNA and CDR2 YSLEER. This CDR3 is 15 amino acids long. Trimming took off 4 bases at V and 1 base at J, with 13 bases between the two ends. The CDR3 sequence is CASSRQQAGNTEAFF. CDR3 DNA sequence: TGCGCCAGCAGCCGCCAGCAGGCTGGGAACACTGAAGCTTTCTTT.

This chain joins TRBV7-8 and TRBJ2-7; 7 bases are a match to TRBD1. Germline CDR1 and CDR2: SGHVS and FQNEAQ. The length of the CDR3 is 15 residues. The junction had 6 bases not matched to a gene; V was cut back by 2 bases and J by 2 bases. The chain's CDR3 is CASSLSGTGAYEQYF. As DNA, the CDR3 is TGTGCCAGCAGCTTATCGGGTACAGGGGCCTACGAGCAGTACTTC.

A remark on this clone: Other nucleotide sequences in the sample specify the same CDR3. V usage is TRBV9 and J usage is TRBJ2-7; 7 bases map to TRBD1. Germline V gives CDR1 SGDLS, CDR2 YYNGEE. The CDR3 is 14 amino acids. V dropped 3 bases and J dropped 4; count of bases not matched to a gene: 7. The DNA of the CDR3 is TGTGCCAGCAGCGACCGGGACAGAGCATACGAGCAGTACTTC. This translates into CASSDRDRAYEQYF.

The CDR3 bases are TGTGCCAGCAAGAGCCGGGGGGGAGGGACAGATACGCAGTATTTT. Its translation: CASKSRGGGTDTQYF. The V gene is TRBV5-6, the J gene TRBJ2-3, with TRBD2 identical over 8 bases. The trim removed 6 bases at V and 3 bases at J, leaving 9 bases unmatched. This CDR3 has 15 amino acids. CDR1 is SGHDT, CDR2 YYEEEE, per germline.

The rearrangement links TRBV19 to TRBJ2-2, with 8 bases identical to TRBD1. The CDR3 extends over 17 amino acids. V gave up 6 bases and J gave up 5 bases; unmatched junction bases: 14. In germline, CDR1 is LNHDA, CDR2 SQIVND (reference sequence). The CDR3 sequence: CASSDTPGGAGTGELFF. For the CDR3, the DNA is TGTGCCAGTAGCGACACTCCAGGGGGCGCAGGAACCGGGGAGCTGTTTTTT.

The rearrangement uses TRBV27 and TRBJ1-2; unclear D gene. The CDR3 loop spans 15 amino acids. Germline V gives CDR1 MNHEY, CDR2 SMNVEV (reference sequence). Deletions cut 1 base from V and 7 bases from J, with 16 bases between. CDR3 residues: CASSLWGGPEGGYTF. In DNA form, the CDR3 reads TGTGCCAGCAGTTTATGGGGAGGGCCCGAGGGTGGCTACACCTTC.

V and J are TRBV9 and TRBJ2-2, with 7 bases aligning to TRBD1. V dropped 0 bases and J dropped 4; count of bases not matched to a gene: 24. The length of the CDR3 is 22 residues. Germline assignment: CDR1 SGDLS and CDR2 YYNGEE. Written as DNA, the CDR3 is TGTGCCAGCAGCGTAGTTGATAGGGGAAAGGGGGCCCCTTCAGCTTCCACCGGGGAGCTGTTTTTT. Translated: CASSVVDRGKGAPSASTGELFF.

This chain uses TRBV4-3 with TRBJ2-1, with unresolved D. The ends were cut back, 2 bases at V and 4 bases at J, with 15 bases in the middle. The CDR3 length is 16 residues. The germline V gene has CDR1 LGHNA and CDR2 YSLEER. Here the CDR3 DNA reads TGCGCCAGCAGCCAAACGGCCAGCGATCGATACAATGAGCAGTTCTTC. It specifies CASSQTASDRYNEQFF.

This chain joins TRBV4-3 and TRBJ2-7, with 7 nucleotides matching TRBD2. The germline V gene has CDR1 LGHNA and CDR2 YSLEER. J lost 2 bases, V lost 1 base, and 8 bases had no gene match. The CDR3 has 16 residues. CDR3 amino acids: CASSQARGLGAYEQYF. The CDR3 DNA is TGCGCCAGCAGCCAAGCTCGCGGACTAGGTGCCTACGAGCAGTACTTC.

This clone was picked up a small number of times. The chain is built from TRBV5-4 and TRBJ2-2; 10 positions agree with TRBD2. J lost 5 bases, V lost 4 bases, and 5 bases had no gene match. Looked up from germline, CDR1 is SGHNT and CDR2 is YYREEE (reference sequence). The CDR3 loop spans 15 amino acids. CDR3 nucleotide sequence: TGTGCCAGCAGCGCTGGACTAGCGGAGACCGGGGAGCTGTTTTTT. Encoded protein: CASSAGLAETGELFF.

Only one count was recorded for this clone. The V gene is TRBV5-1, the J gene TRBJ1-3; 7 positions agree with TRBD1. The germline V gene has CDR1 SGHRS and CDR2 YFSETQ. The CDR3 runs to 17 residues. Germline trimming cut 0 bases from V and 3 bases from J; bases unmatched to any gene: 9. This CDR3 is CASSLGNSPGGGNTIYF. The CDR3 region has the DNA TGCGCCAGCAGCTTGGGCAACAGTCCAGGGGGTGGAAACACCATATATTTT.

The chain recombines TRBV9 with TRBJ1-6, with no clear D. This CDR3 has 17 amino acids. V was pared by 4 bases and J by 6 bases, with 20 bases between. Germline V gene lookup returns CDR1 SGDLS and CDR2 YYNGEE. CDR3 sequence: CASSPTQAPHPNSPLHF. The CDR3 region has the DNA TGTGCCAGCAGCCCCACTCAGGCTCCACATCCTAATTCACCCCTCCACTTT.

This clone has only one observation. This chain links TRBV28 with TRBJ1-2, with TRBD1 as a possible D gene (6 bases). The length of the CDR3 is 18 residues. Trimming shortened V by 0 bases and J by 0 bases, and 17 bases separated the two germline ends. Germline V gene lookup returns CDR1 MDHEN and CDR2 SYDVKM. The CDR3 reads CASSLCLRKGGANYGYTF. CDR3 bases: TGTGCCAGCAGTTTATGCCTCCGGAAGGGGGGGGCTAACTATGGCTACACCTTC.

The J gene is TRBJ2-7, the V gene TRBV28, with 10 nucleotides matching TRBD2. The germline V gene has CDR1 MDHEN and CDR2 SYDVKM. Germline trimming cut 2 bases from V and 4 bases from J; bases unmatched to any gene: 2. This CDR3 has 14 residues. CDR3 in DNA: TGTGCCAGCAGTTTAACTAGCGGGAATTACGAGCAGTACTTC. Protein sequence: CASSLTSGNYEQYF. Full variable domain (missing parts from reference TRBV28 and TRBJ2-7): DVKVTQSSRYLVKRTGEKVFLECVQDMDHENMFWYRQDPGLGLRLIYFSYDVKMKEKGDIPEGYSVSREKKERFSLILESASTNQTSMYLCASSLTSGNYEQYFGPGTRLTVT.